This is a list of T cell receptor beta chains from one sample in a study of cytomegalovirus exposure and HLA in healthy donors. Method: immunoSEQ multiplex PCR; TCRdb's copy keeps in-frame clones and lacks some. The sample holds about 160,000 clones, approximately 81% seen once. Material: PBMCs. The receptor source for this set is a man under 40 in good health and CMV-seronegative. Both conserved end residues are trimmed from each CDR3. Fields, in order: clone size, CDR3 length, J gene, V gene, CDR3 protein. Clone size appears in some rows only: once, few, many, or a class for an expanded clone.

- | 12 | TRBJ1-1 | TRBV7-9 | ASSPVTGSSEAF
- | 12 | TRBJ2-3 | TRBV5-1 | ASSGQLSTDTQY
- | 17 | TRBJ2-5 | TRBV13 | ASSALWTSGSRRQETQY
- | 16 | TRBJ2-7 | TRBV5-1 | ASRLDSLAGEFPYEQY
- | 13 | TRBJ2-3 | TRBV9 | ASSVAPRSTDTQY
- | 12 | TRBJ2-5 | TRBV6-5 | ASSFTGGQETQY
- | 16 | TRBJ1-4 | TRBV7-2 | ASSSRGTGGGTNEKLF
- | 11 | TRBJ2-1 | TRBV7-6 | ASSLGLHNEQF
- | 13 | TRBJ2-1 | TRBV6-5 | ASTFTRDRSDEQF
- | 14 | TRBJ2-5 | TRBV14 | ASSQGGRVLGETQY
- | 14 | TRBJ2-3 | TRBV10-3 | AIDQTRAESTDTQY
- | 12 | TRBJ2-3 | TRBV2 | ASNSGGASDTQY
- | 15 | TRBJ1-3 | TRBV28 | ASRRGTGDLPGNTIY
- | 12 | TRBJ2-7 | TRBV4-1 | ASSQSAGSYEQY
- | 11 | TRBJ2-1 | TRBV25-1 | ASSYSRTNEQF
- | 14 | TRBJ2-1 | TRBV5-1 | ASSLGLAGRENEQF
- | 11 | TRBJ2-7 | TRBV4-3 | ASSPTSRDEQY
- | 11 | TRBJ2-7 | TRBV6-6 | ASSYSGDYEQY
- | 14 | TRBJ2-5 | TRBV2 | ASRDMRSGPGETQY
once | 12 | TRBJ2-5 | TRBV27 | ASSLRGQGDVEY
- | 14 | TRBJ1-5 | TRBV19 | ASSIYGTELNQPQH
- | 14 | TRBJ2-3 | TRBV18 | ASSRSSGGATDTQY
- | 14 | TRBJ2-7 | TRBV5-1 | ASSLVVGGQGDEQY
few | 13 | TRBJ1-5 | TRBV6-1 | ASSEGAPQAQPQH
- | 13 | TRBJ2-1 | TRBV4-3 | ASSQASTGYNEQF
- | 15 | TRBJ2-1 | TRBV5-1 | ASSLVPPGVGHNEQF
- | 11 | TRBJ1-2 | TRBV2 | ASTPGARYGYT
- | 13 | TRBJ2-3 | TRBV30 | AWRGASGPTDTQY
once | 12 | TRBJ1-1 | TRBV6-1 | ASSERGQNTEAF
- | 11 | TRBJ2-5 | TRBV27 | ASSLVLEETQY
- | 15 | TRBJ1-3 | TRBV10-3 | AISDTLKTGSGNTIY
- | 13 | TRBJ2-5 | TRBV7-2 | ASSLDRGRQETQY
- | 15 | TRBJ2-7 | TRBV5-3 | ARSWRLHGCPAYEQY
- | 10 | TRBJ2-3 | TRBV5-1 | ASSPGPDTQY
- | 11 | TRBJ2-7 | TRBV6-1 | ASSVQGIYEQY
- | 12 | TRBJ1-3 | TRBV19 | ASSSQLFGNTIY
- | 12 | TRBJ2-3 | TRBV29-1 | SVLGGISTDTQY
- | 15 | TRBJ1-5 | TRBV28 | ASSPRWVGRGNQPQH
- | 11 | TRBJ2-2 | TRBV7-6 | ASSLGPTGELF
once | 12 | TRBJ1-2 | TRBV6-5 | ASRPDSYNYGYT
- | 15 | TRBJ2-5 | TRBV5-8 | ASSVGDQPGQGETQY
- | 14 | TRBJ2-7 | TRBV7-2 | ASSLASGGTGYEQY
- | 12 | TRBJ1-5 | TRBV6-1 | ASSVDTNNQPQH
few | 12 | TRBJ1-4 | TRBV7-9 | ASSPGGSNEKLF
- | 12 | TRBJ2-7 | TRBV27 | ASSYGQGTYEQY